The 7 T cell receptor beta chains listed next were all sequenced from one sample in a study of cytomegalovirus exposure and HLA in healthy donors. Researchers ran the PCR with 60 Vbeta and 13 Jbeta primers. Profiling relied on immunoSEQ multiplex PCR, and the TCRdb table lists in-frame clones only, not all of them. The sample contains about 140,000 clones, approximately 82% of which appear only once. Specimen: PBMCs. These TCRs come from a woman between 55 and 75 years old in good health and CMV-seropositive.

The chain links TRBV9 to TRBJ2-1; 13 bases map to TRBD2. Germline assignment: CDR1 SGDLS and CDR2 YYNGEE. The length of the CDR3 is 16 residues. With V trimmed by 0 bases and J by 10 bases, 7 bases remained unmatched. As DNA, the CDR3 is TGTGCCAGCAGCGTAGGGACTAGCGGGAGTGTCGTGGAGCAGTTCTTC. Translation: CASSVGTSGSVVEQFF.

The rearrangement links TRBV30 to TRBJ2-2; the D gene is possibly TRBD2 (5 bases). The germline V and J ends were trimmed by 5 bases and 7 bases, with 20 bases remaining between them. The CDR3 runs to 15 residues. Germline CDR1 and CDR2: GTSNPN and SVGIG (reference sequence). This chain's CDR3 is CAWDGSGSDFGELFF. The CDR3 coding sequence is TGTGCCTGGGATGGGAGCGGTTCCGATTTCGGGGAGCTGTTTTTT. The full variable domain, with the rest looked up from reference TRBV30 and TRBJ2-2, is SQTIHQWPATLVQPVGSPLSLECTVEGTSNPNLYWYRQAAGRGLQLLFYSVGIGQISSEVPQNLSASRPQDRQFILSSKKLLLSDSGFYLCAWDGSGSDFGELFFGEGSRLTVL.

This clone has just a few counts. The chain links TRBV5-8 to TRBJ2-5, with D uncertain. Matching the DNA end better, TRBJ2-7 makes the J call doubtful. The CDR3 spans 11 residues. The germline V gene encodes CDR1 SGHTS and CDR2 YDEGEE. The CDR3 is CASSLTYEQYF. The CDR3 bases are TGTGCCAGCAGCTTGACCTACGAGCAGTACTTC.

The table lists this clone with a count of one. The V and J genes are TRBV19 and TRBJ2-1; 13 bases are a match to TRBD2. V was clipped by 5 bases and J by 8 bases; unmatched bases: 9. Germline V CDR1 and CDR2: LNHDA, SQIVND (reference sequence). The CDR3 consists of 16 residues. The chain's CDR3 is CASSARTSGRGDEQFF. In DNA form, the CDR3 reads TGTGCCAGTAGTGCTAGGACTAGCGGGAGAGGGGATGAGCAGTTCTTC. The whole variable domain, filled in from reference TRBV19 and TRBJ2-1, reads DGGITQSPKYLFRKEGQNVTLSCEQNLNHDAMYWYRQDPGQGLRLIYYSQIVNDFQKGDIAEGYSVSREKKESFPLTVTSAQKNPTAFYLCASSARTSGRGDEQFFGPGTRLTVL.

The chain employs TRBV28 and TRBJ2-7, with a weak D call TRBD2 (6 bases). The CDR3 extends over 15 amino acids. The V end lost 8 bases, the J end lost 0 bases, and 17 bases lay between the germline ends. The germline gives CDR1 MDHEN, CDR2 SYDVKM. CDR3 in amino acids: CASSPRGFSSYEQYF. CDR3 DNA: TGTGCCAGCTCCCCCCGGGGGTTCAGCTCCTACGAGCAGTACTTC.

This clone was picked up a small number of times. The J gene is TRBJ2-7, the V gene TRBV10-3; 8 nucleotides match TRBD2. V trimming: 0 bases; J trimming: 0 bases; junction bases outside the gene matches: 7. This CDR3 is built from 17 residues. Germline CDR1 reads ENHRY; CDR2 reads SYGVKD. The CDR3 DNA follows: TGTGCCATCAGTGAGTCTAGCGGGGCCTTTAGCTCCTACGAGCAGTACTTC. As protein: CAISESSGAFSSYEQYF.

The chain uses TRBV11-2 and TRBJ1-1, with 11 bases fitting TRBD1. Germline V gives CDR1 SGHAT, CDR2 FQNNGV. Losses at the gene ends were 5 bases for V and 0 bases for J; bases not matched to a gene: 8. The CDR3 is made up of 17 amino acids. CDR3: CASSRTGQGVMNTEAFF. The DNA of the CDR3 is TGTGCCAGCAGCCGGACGGGACAGGGGGTAATGAACACTGAAGCTTTCTTT.